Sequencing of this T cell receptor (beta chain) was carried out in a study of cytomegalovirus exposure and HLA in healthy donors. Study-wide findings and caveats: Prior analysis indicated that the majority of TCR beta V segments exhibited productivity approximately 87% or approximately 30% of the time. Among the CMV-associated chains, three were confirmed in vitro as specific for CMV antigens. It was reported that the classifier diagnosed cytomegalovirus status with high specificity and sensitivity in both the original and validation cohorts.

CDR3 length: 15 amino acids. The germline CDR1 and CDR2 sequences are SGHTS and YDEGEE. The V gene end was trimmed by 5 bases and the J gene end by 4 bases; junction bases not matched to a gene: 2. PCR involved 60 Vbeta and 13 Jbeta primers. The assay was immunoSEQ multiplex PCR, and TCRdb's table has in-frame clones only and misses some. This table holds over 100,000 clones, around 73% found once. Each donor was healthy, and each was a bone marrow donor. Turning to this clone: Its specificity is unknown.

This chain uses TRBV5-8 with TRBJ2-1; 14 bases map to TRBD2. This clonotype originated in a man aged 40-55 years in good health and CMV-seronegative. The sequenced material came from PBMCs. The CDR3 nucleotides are TGTGCCAGCAGGACTAGCGGGGGGGCGTACAATGAGCAGTTCTTC. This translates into CASRTSGGAYNEQFF.